This TCR beta chain is drawn from a study of CD8+ T cells in alopecia areata. Trimming took 4 bases from V and 2 from J; bases not matched to a gene: 3. Germline V CDR1 and CDR2: SGHVS, FQNEAQ. This CDR3 is 14 amino acids long. The treatment denotes: oral pan-JAK inhibitor, 5-10 mg twice daily. Sequencing used cDNA as its template, made by extracting RNA and reverse transcribing it. Some clones are missing from TCRdb's copy, which holds only in-frame ones; the method was immunoSEQ multiplex PCR. The table has some 170,000 clones, approximately 52% seen once. The receptor's source is a human donor with alopecia areata. V is TRBV7-8 and J is TRBJ2-3; 7 bases align to TRBD1. The sample consisted of CD4+ T cells sorted from blood, taken at approximately week 60, from a patient treated with tofacitinib. This CDR3 reads CASSWGQTTDTQYF. The DNA for the CDR3 is TGTGCCAGCAGCTGGGGACAGACCACAGATACGCAGTATTTT.